This T cell receptor (beta chain) comes out of a study of neurological immune-mediated disorders. V dropped 0 bases and J dropped 6 bases, with 19 bases sitting between them. Germline CDR1 reads MNHNS; CDR2 reads SASEGT. CDR3 length: 17 amino acids. This clonotype has at least ten counts. With 10-nucleotide random UMIs, 5'RACE was used to make the cDNA. TCRdb reanalysed the 5' RACE reads using MiXCR and keeps one entry per CDR3 protein. The table records about 39,000 distinct CDR3 sequences, 7% to 8.5% of them present only once. This rearrangement joins TRBV6-1 to TRBJ2-3; D remains unclear. This TCR derives from a man aged 45 to 65 in good health. The sample comprised CD4+ T cells from blood. As DNA, the CDR3 is TGTGCCAGCAGTGAAGCGATGGGAAACCCCATCCGCGATACGCAGTATTTT. Its protein product is CASSEAMGNPIRDTQYF.